This T cell receptor beta chain was sequenced in a study of Ad26.COV2.S vaccination and SARS-CoV-2 variants (dated by TCRdb to about 2021). At the level of the whole study: Vaccine-arm donors came from COV1001, a multicentre, randomized, double-blind, placebo-controlled phase I-IIa trial of Ad26.COV2.S in healthy adults. Dosing of Ad26.COV2.S was intramuscular, at either 5x10^10 or 1x10^11 viral particles, delivered as one shot or as two shots spaced 56 days apart. TCRbeta repertoire sequencing was used to assess the specificity and breadth of SARS-CoV-2-reactive T cell receptors after Ad26.COV2.S vaccination. The TCR-sequenced set comprised around 30 samples: about 19 Ad26.COV2.S vaccine recipients, 5 placebo recipients and 8 SARS-CoV-2 convalescent individuals. Participants in the trial were split at random into five groups of five each, receiving low-dose or high-dose Ad26.COV2.S once or twice, or else placebo on both occasions. Investigators did not know the trial group allocation while performing experiments and assessing outcomes.

TCRbeta CDR3 regions were sequenced with the immunoSEQ Assay. After extraction, genomic DNA underwent amplification by bias-controlled multiplex PCR, followed by high-throughput sequencing. The original methods were these. To quantify the absolute abundance of each unique TCRbeta CDR3 region, sequences were collapsed and filtered. T cell fraction was estimated by normalizing TCRbeta template counts to usable DNA, which was measured by amplifying reference genes present in all nucleated cells. Repertoire TCRs were annotated as SARS-CoV-2-specific by exact matching of V gene, CDR3 amino acid sequence and J gene to a known reactive TCR set. The reference SARS-CoV-2 TCR set was obtained from MIRA and was filtered for enrichment in COVID-19-positive ImmuneCODE repertoires, whereby public or cross-reactive TCRs were removed. Drawing on the MIRA antigens, annotated TCRs were analysed further at the level of specific ORF or position within ORF. Breadth was defined as the number of annotated unique rearrangements divided by the total number of unique productive rearrangements, and depth was defined as the summed frequency of the annotated unique rearrangements. Two-sided Wilcoxon rank-sum tests were applied when comparing TCR breadth between groups. TCRdb re-hosts the immuneACCESS table, in-frame sequences only. Its copies lack some clones; in the studies checked, an unresolved V gene accounts for under half of them, and the cause for the rest is not known. V and J calls and clone size follow that table, whereas D and trimming were derived from the DNA. In all, the sample holds more than 350,000 clones, and around nine tenths of those were seen once. Of the sample, roughly an eighth is held by the ten largest clones.

Comment on this clone: Its target antigen remains unknown. Per-base qualities were not stored, and no clone one base away is much larger.

Counted from cysteine to phenylalanine, this CDR3 has 15 amino acids. Just the 45-base CDR3 DNA is kept, in frame starting at base 1. V is shortened by 3 bases, J by 3 bases, and the region joining them spans 12 bases. Sequences KGHDR (CDR1) and SFDVKD (CDR2) are obtained from the germline V gene. The sample's treatment or condition label, in plain terms: 15 to 20 received Ad26.COV2.S at low or high dose, single or two shots; five or six received placebo; per-sample allocation not given. Repertoires of vaccine and placebo recipients were sequenced from samples taken on day 63 after the first injection. Between 29 July and 7 August 2020, Cohort 1b enrolled approximately 26 adults aged 18-55 years at one site in Boston, USA. As a vaccine, Ad26.COV2.S was a replication-incompetent adenovirus type 26 vector that expressed a prefusion-stabilized SARS-CoV-2 spike protein derived from the original Wuhan strain.

Paper-wide results and their limitations: It was noted by the authors that total T cell responses may have been underestimated by the TCR breadth and depth analyses. Non-spike TCR breadth was comparable between vaccine and placebo recipients, consistent with the vaccine containing only spike. Comparing responses between vaccine doses or regimens was not something the study was powered to do. After vaccination, spike-specific CD8+ and CD4+ T cell responses were reported to show substantial breadth. Ad26.COV2.S recipients had higher spike-specific TCR breadth than placebo recipients (P = 0.0014).

The V gene is TRBV24-1 and the J gene is TRBJ2-3; TRBD1 could be the D gene, as 5 bases match. Sample: peripheral blood, taken in a trial of Ad26.COV2.S vaccine versus placebo. This sequence originates from a person aged 18-60 years who received the Ad26.COV2.S COVID-19 vaccine or a placebo. The nucleotide sequence is TGTGCCACCAGTGATAGGCAGGGTCGGACAGATACGCAGTATTTT. This codes for CATSDRQGRTDTQYF.